This TCR beta chain was captured in a study of cytomegalovirus exposure and HLA in healthy donors. Deletions cut 7 bases from V and 1 base from J, with 7 bases between. Germline CDR1 reads MNHNY; CDR2 reads SVGAGI (reference sequence). The CDR3 runs 12 residues. A multiplex PCR was run with 60 Vbeta primers and 13 Jbeta primers. Clones were sequenced by immunoSEQ multiplex PCR, and TCRdb holds only the in-frame ones, with some missing. The table shows around 130,000 clones, with about 70% occurring only once. This clonotype was sampled from a woman in her sixties in good health and CMV-seropositive. This rearrangement joins TRBV6-6 to TRBJ2-5; D is unclear. The sample comprised PBMCs. The CDR3 is CASTGSQETQYF. The CDR3 DNA is TGTGCCAGCACAGGCAGCCAAGAGACCCAGTACTTC.